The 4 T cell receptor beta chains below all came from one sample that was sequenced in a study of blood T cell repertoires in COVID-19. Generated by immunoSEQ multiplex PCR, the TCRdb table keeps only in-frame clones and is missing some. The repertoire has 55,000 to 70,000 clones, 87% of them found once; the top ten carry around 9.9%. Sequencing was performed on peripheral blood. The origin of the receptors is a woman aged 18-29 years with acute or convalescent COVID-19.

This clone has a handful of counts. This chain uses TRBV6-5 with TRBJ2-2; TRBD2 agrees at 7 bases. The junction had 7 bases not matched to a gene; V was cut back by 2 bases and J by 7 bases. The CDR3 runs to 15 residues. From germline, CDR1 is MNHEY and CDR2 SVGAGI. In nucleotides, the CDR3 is TGTGCCAGCAGTTACGAAGTAGCGGGCGGCGGGGAGCTGTTTTTT. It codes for CASSYEVAGGGELFF.

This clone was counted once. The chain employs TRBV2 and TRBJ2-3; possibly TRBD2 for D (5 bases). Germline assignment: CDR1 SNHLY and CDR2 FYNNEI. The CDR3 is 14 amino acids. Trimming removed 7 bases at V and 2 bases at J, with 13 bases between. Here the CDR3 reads CASKEQRNTDTQYF. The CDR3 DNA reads TGTGCCAGCAAGGAACAGCGGAACACAGATACGCAGTATTTT.

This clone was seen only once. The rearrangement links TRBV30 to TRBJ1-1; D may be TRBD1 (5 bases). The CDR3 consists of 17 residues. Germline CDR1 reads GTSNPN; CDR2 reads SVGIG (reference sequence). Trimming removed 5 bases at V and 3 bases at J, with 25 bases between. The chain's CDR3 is CAWGKRGVEWGDTEAFF. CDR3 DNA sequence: TGTGCCTGGGGTAAAAGGGGTGTTGAATGGGGGGACACTGAAGCTTTCTTT. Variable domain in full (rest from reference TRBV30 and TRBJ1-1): SQTIHQWPATLVQPVGSPLSLECTVEGTSNPNLYWYRQAAGRGLQLLFYSVGIGQISSEVPQNLSASRPQDRQFILSSKKLLLSDSGFYLCAWGKRGVEWGDTEAFFGQGTRLTVV.

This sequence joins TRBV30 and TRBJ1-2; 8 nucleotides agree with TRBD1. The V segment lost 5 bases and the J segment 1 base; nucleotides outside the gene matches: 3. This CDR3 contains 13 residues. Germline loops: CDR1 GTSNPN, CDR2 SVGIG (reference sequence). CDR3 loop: CAWGQGNNYGYTF. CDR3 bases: TGTGCCTGGGGACAGGGAAATAACTATGGCTACACCTTC. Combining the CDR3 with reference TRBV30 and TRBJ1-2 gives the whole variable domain SQTIHQWPATLVQPVGSPLSLECTVEGTSNPNLYWYRQAAGRGLQLLFYSVGIGQISSEVPQNLSASRPQDRQFILSSKKLLLSDSGFYLCAWGQGNNYGYTFGSGTRLTVV.